This is a list of T cell receptor beta chains from one sample in a study of blood T cell repertoires in COVID-19. The table came from immunoSEQ multiplex PCR; TCRdb's copy has only in-frame clones and leaves some out. The profile covers 470,000 or so clones, with roughly 90% appearing a single time and roughly 4% taken by the ten largest. Material: peripheral blood. These receptors were taken from a woman aged 25 to 39 with acute or convalescent COVID-19. Each CDR3 is given with its conserved first and last residue. The D gene is left open where the match is weak. The size field is filled for only some rows; it gives once, few, many or a size class.

v_call	d_call	clone_size	j_call	cdr3_nt	cdr3_aa
TRBV5-1	TRBD1	.	TRBJ1-5	TGCGCCAGCAGCTGGGGGGACAGGGATGGCAATCAGCCCCAGCATTTT	CASSWGDRDGNQPQHF
TRBV18	.	.	TRBJ1-6	TGTGCCAGCTCACCAGGGGGGAGCTCCTATAATTCACCCCTCCACTTT	CASSPGGSSYNSPLHF
TRBV6-5	TRBD2	once	TRBJ2-1	TGTGCCAGCAGTTACTCGCTAGCGGGGGGAGACAATGAGCAGTTCTTC	CASSYSLAGGDNEQFF
TRBV10-3	.	.	TRBJ1-1	TGTGCCATCAGTGAGAGCGTCCGAGGGAACACTGAAGCTTTCTTT	CAISESVRGNTEAFF
TRBV2	.	.	TRBJ1-1	TGTGCCAGCAGTGATGTTTTGGGGGCGAACACTGAAGCTTTCTTT	CASSDVLGANTEAFF
TRBV5-4	TRBD2	.	TRBJ2-1	TGTGCCAGCAGCTTGGTAGCTCTAGCGGGGGTATACAATGAGCAGTTCTTC	CASSLVALAGVYNEQFF
TRBV10-3	.	.	TRBJ1-3	TGTGCCATCGGAAAGCAGGGGCCTGGAAACACCATATATTTT	CAIGKQGPGNTIYF
TRBV15	TRBD2	.	TRBJ2-5	TGTGCCACCAGCAGATCGGAGTGGGCTAGCGGGGGCCCCACTAAAGAGACCCAGTACTTC	CATSRSEWASGGPTKETQYF
TRBV4-1	TRBD2	.	TRBJ2-4	TGCGCCAGCAGCCCCGGACTAGCGGGGGGCCAAGCCAAAAACATTCAGTACTTC	CASSPGLAGGQAKNIQYF
TRBV19	TRBD1	.	TRBJ2-7	TGTGCCAGTAGTAGGGCGACAGGGGTCCCCTACGAGCAGTACTTC	CASSRATGVPYEQYF
TRBV11-2	.	.	TRBJ2-3	TGTGCCAGCAGCTTTACAGGGTTCTTCACAGATACGCAGTATTTT	CASSFTGFFTDTQYF
TRBV10-2	TRBD1	.	TRBJ1-1	TGCGCCAGCAGTGAGTTAACAGGGGCTGAAGCTTTCTTT	CASSELTGAEAFF
TRBV5-1	TRBD1	.	TRBJ2-7	TGCGCCAGCAGCTTACAGGGGGCGCCCTACGAGCAGTACTTC	CASSLQGAPYEQYF
TRBV27	.	.	TRBJ1-3	TGTGCCAGTAAGCCCCAATCTGTTGGAAACACCATATATTTT	CASKPQSVGNTIYF
TRBV27	.	.	TRBJ1-5	TGTGCCAGCAGCCCAGACAGGACTCAGCCCCAGCATTTT	CASSPDRTQPQHF
TRBV7-2	TRBD2	.	TRBJ2-1	TGTGCCAGCAGCTTGGGGAGGGGAATGAGGTATGAGCAGTTCTTC	CASSLGRGMRYEQFF
TRBV24-1	.	once	TRBJ2-2	TGTGCCACCAGTGCCCTAGGGGGGGCGGACACCGGGGAGCTGTTTTTT	CATSALGGADTGELFF